The 24 T cell receptor beta chains below come from one sample, sequenced in a study of long-term antiretroviral therapy in people with HIV (dated by TCRdb to between 2021 and 2024). Sequencing of the TRB variable region was done with the immunoSEQ hsTCRB v3.0 assay at survey level resolution. In its TCRdb copy, this immuneACCESS table keeps in-frame sequences only and misses some clones. Where compared with another copy, unresolved V genes explain less than half of these, and the others have no known cause. The sample table lists about 36,000 clones, roughly 80% of them with a count of one. Roughly 6.1% of the sample is in the top ten clones. The specimen comprised unsorted PBMCs, sampled 0.6 years after starting antiretroviral therapy. The receptors come from a man aged 18 to 29 with HIV.

The rearrangement uses TRBV28 and TRBJ1-1, with no clear D. V lost 3 bases and J lost 0, with 2 bases in between. The CDR3 has 12 residues. CDR1 is MDHEN and CDR2 is SYDVKM in the germline V gene. Written as DNA, the CDR3 is TGTGCCAGCAGTTTGATGAACACTGAAGCTTTCTTT. As protein: CASSLMNTEAFF.

The CDR3 coding sequence is TGTGCCAGCAGGGCCGAACAGGGGGCGGCTGGGGCCAACGTCCTGACTTTC. This gives the protein CASRAEQGAAGANVLTF. J is TRBJ2-6 and V is TRBV28; 9 bases map to TRBD1. V lost 6 bases, J lost 2 bases, and 8 bases stayed unmatched. Germline V lookup: CDR1 MDHEN, CDR2 SYDVKM. This CDR3 region has 17 residues.

The chain has TRBV5-4 and TRBJ2-3; 7 bases fit TRBD1. Germline CDR1 reads SGHNT; CDR2 reads YYREEE (reference sequence). This CDR3 region has 14 residues. The trim removed 1 base at V and 5 bases at J, leaving 4 bases unmatched. CDR3 sequence (DNA): TGTGCCAGCAGCTTGAGACAGGGAATAGATACGCAGTATTTT. It codes for CASSLRQGIDTQYF.

V gene TRBV6-5 combines with J gene TRBJ1-4; 10 bases map to TRBD1. V lost 4 bases, J lost 8 bases, and 10 bases stayed unmatched. This CDR3 comprises 16 residues. Germline V gene lookup returns CDR1 MNHEY and CDR2 SVGAGI. The CDR3 DNA is TGTGCCAGCAGTTGGCCCGGGACAGGGGTGGGGGAAAAACTGTTTTTT. Translated, it gives CASSWPGTGVGEKLFF.

The chain links TRBV19 to TRBJ1-5; D is possibly TRBD1 (5 bases). V was pared by 10 bases and J by 2 bases, with 9 bases between. CDR3 size: 12 residues. In germline, CDR1 is LNHDA, CDR2 SQIVND (reference sequence). This chain's CDR3 is CATQQGNQPQHF. The DNA for the CDR3 is TGTGCCACCCAACAGGGCAATCAGCCCCAGCATTTT.

The chain employs TRBV28 and TRBJ1-1; D is unclear. Trimming removed 2 bases from V and 5 bases from J, with 12 bases in between. CDR3 length equals 14 residues. Germline-derived CDR1 and CDR2 are MDHEN and SYDVKM. The CDR3 is CASSLASLGTEAFF. The CDR3 DNA follows: TGTGCCAGCAGTTTAGCTTCCTTGGGGACTGAAGCTTTCTTT.

This chain uses TRBV4-2 with TRBJ1-2; 7 bases map to TRBD1. V lost 0 bases, J lost 7 bases, and 14 bases stayed unmatched. Germline V gene lookup returns CDR1 LGHNA and CDR2 YNFKEQ. The CDR3 has 17 residues. CDR3 residues: CASSQDADRRPVSGYTF. CDR3 nucleotide sequence: TGTGCCAGCAGCCAAGACGCGGACAGGAGACCCGTATCTGGCTACACCTTC.

The chain links TRBV18 to TRBJ2-3; D unclear. The V gene's germline CDR1 is KGHSH and CDR2 LQKENI. CDR3 length equals 13 residues. Trimming left V 5 bases short and J 2 bases short, with 8 bases between. The CDR3 reads CASSSPNTDTQYF. The CDR3 region has the DNA TGTGCCAGCTCATCCCCTAACACAGATACGCAGTATTTT.

In its sample, this clone was seen a few times. The chain has TRBV29-1 and TRBJ1-5; D is unclear. CDR3 size: 14 residues. CDR1 and CDR2 (germline): SQVTM, ANQGSEA. V lost 0 bases and J lost 3, with 9 bases in between. CDR3 loop: CSVEDPGLNQPQHF. CDR3 in DNA: TGCAGCGTTGAAGATCCCGGGCTCAATCAGCCCCAGCATTTT.

The chain recombines TRBV6-4 with TRBJ2-1; TRBD2 matches 9 bases. The trim removed 4 bases at V and 7 bases at J, leaving 2 bases unmatched. Germline-derived CDR1 and CDR2 are MRHNA and SNTAGT. This CDR3 comprises 13 residues. The CDR3 loop is CASSVSGRNEQFF. CDR3 coding DNA: TGTGCCAGCAGTGTTAGCGGGAGAAATGAGCAGTTCTTC.

The chain carries TRBV18 and TRBJ1-1; tentatively, D is TRBD1 (6 bases). Per germline, CDR1 KGHSH and CDR2 LQKENI. The V end was cut by 6 bases, the J end by 1 base, with 18 bases between. The CDR3 sequence is 16 residues long. The CDR3 protein is CASSPNEAGQNTEAFF. In nucleotides, the CDR3 is TGTGCCAGCTCGCCTAACGAGGCGGGACAGAACACTGAAGCTTTCTTT.

This chain uses TRBV7-8 with TRBJ1-3; D remains unclear. The germline V and J ends were trimmed by 2 bases and 0 bases, with 17 bases remaining between them. The CDR3 is 18 amino acids. From germline, CDR1 is SGHVS and CDR2 FQNEAQ. CDR3 sequence reads: CASSLRIGGQYSGNTIYF. In nucleotides, the CDR3 is TGTGCCAGCAGCTTAAGAATTGGCGGGCAGTACTCTGGAAACACCATATATTTT.

The chain recombines TRBV7-3 with TRBJ2-5, with D perhaps matching TRBD1 (6 bases). Germline loops: CDR1 SGHTA, CDR2 FQGTGA. V was shortened by 2 bases and J by 5 bases, with 24 bases between the two germline ends. The CDR3 covers 18 residues. CDR3 coding DNA: TGTGCCAGCAGCTTAGAGTTCAGGGGCGCTGGCCGGCGGGAGACCCAGTACTTC. Amino acids: CASSLEFRGAGRRETQYF.

This clone was observed once. The V call is TRBV9, the J call TRBJ1-3; D gene unclear. There are 15 residues in the CDR3. V lost 4 bases to trimming and J lost 0 bases, with 11 bases between them. Germline CDR1 SGDLS, CDR2 YYNGEE. CDR3 sequence reads: CASSLTGNSGNTIYF. The CDR3 bases are TGTGCCAGCAGCCTAACGGGGAACTCTGGAAACACCATATATTTT.

The chain carries TRBV4-3 and TRBJ2-7; D gene uncertain. Germline assignment: CDR1 LGHNA and CDR2 YSLEER. The CDR3 is made up of 13 amino acids. V was pared by 2 bases and J by 3 bases, with 8 bases between. CDR3 DNA: TGCGCCAGCAGCCAAAGTCTGCTCTACGAGCAGTACTTC. As protein: CASSQSLLYEQYF.

This rearrangement joins TRBV5-1 to TRBJ2-5; D not certain. V was shortened by 1 base and J by 5 bases, with 12 bases between the two germline ends. This CDR3 has 14 residues. Germline values: CDR1 SGHRS, CDR2 YFSETQ. The CDR3 region has the DNA TGCGCCAGCAGCTTGCTAGGTATTGTTGAGACCCAGTACTTC. The encoded protein is CASSLLGIVETQYF.

This clone was detected a few times. The chain carries TRBV5-1 and TRBJ2-7, with D possibly matching TRBD1 (6 bases). Germline V CDR1 and CDR2: SGHRS, YFSETQ. V was shortened by 3 bases and J by 3 bases, with 13 bases between the two germline ends. This CDR3 comprises 14 residues. CDR3 sequence (DNA): TGCGCCAGCAGCTCCAGGGGACCAGGCTACGAGCAGTACTTC. It specifies CASSSRGPGYEQYF.

The CDR3 nucleotides read TGTGCCAGCAGTCGTGTAAGGATCACGAAAAGCACAGATACGCAGTATTTT. Its translation: CASSRVRITKSTDTQYF. The chain links TRBV27 to TRBJ2-3, with D uncertain. The V gene lost 5 bases and the J gene lost 0 bases, with 18 bases spanning the gap. There are 17 residues in the CDR3. Germline V CDR1 and CDR2: MNHEY, SMNVEV (reference sequence).

The V call is TRBV4-1, the J call TRBJ1-1; weak D call: TRBD1 (6 bases). The CDR3 is made up of 14 amino acids. Germline assignment: CDR1 MGHRA and CDR2 YSYEKL. The V end lost 2 bases, the J end lost 0 bases, and 7 bases lay between the germline ends. This CDR3 is CASSQTGLNTEAFF. As DNA, the CDR3 is TGCGCCAGCAGCCAAACAGGGTTGAACACTGAAGCTTTCTTT.

J is TRBJ2-1 and V is TRBV14, with D unresolved. V lost 0 bases and J lost 10, with 10 bases in between. Germline V gene data show CDR1 as SGHDN and CDR2 as FVKESK. CDR3 length equals 13 residues. The CDR3 here is CASSQESAFEQFF. The CDR3 bases are TGTGCCAGCAGCCAAGAATCGGCATTCGAGCAGTTCTTC.

This clone showed up just a few times. The chain combines TRBV9 with TRBJ2-5, with D hard to call. Trimming cost V 0 bases and J 1 base, with 10 bases left between them. Germline loops: CDR1 SGDLS, CDR2 YYNGEE. CDR3 length equals 15 residues. The CDR3 DNA reads TGTGCCAGCAGCGTAGAAGGAGAGAGCCAAGAGACCCAGTACTTC. It yields the protein CASSVEGESQETQYF.

The chain carries TRBV18 and TRBJ2-6, with 8 nucleotides matching TRBD1. Unmatched junction bases numbered 3, after V lost 4 bases and J lost 4 bases. Germline-derived CDR1 and CDR2 are KGHSH and LQKENI. The CDR3 consists of 15 residues. CDR3 sequence (DNA): TGTGCCAGCTCACGGACAGGGACCGGGGCCAACGTCCTGACTTTC. Translated, it gives CASSRTGTGANVLTF. Full variable domain (rest looked up from reference TRBV18 and TRBJ2-6): NAGVMQNPRHLVRRRGQEARLRCSPMKGHSHVYWYRQLPEEGLKFMVYLQKENIIDESGMPKERFSAEFPKEGPSILRIQQVVRGDSAAYFCASSRTGTGANVLTFGAGSRLTVL.

V usage is TRBV6-6 and J usage is TRBJ2-7; 7 bases line up with TRBD2. Trimming at V came to 6 bases and at J to 0 bases, leaving 2 bases not matched to a gene. CDR1 and CDR2 from the germline V gene are MNHNY and SVGAGI (reference sequence). The CDR3 covers 13 residues. The CDR3 DNA reads TGTGCCAGCAGGGGGGACTACTCCTACGAGCAGTACTTC. Translation gives CASRGDYSYEQYF.

Turning to this clone: A read error may produce the germline difference seen at one junction end. The chain is built from TRBV28 and TRBJ2-7; the D gene could be TRBD1 or TRBD2 (5 bases each). CDR3 length equals 11 residues. Germline loops: CDR1 MDHEN, CDR2 SYDVKM. This chain's CDR3 is CASARGPEQVF. The CDR3 nucleotides are TGTGCCAGCGCGAGGGGACCAGAACAGGTCTTC.